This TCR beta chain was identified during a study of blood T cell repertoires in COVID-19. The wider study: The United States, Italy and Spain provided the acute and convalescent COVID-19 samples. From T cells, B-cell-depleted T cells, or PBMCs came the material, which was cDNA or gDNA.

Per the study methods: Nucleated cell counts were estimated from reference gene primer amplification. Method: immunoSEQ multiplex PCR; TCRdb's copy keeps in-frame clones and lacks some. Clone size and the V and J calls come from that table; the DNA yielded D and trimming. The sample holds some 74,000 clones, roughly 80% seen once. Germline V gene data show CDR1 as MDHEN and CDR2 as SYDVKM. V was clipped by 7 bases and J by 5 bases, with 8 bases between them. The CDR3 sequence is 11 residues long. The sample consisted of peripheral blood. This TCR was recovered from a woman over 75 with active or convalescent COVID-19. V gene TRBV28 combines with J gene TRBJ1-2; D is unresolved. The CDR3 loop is CASKAGYGYTF. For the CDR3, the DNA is TGTGCCAGCAAGGCGGGTTATGGCTACACCTTC.